These 13 T cell receptor beta chains were sequenced from one sample in a study of type 1 regulatory T cells. For these receptors, no antigen is known. TCRdb ran MiXCR on the reads and lists one entry per CDR3 protein. The sample holds tens of thousands of distinct CDR3 sequences, over 55% seen once. Sequencing was performed on cultured T cells, either the whole culture or a sorted T cell fraction (not recorded which). The sample's subset: Tr1-enriched cell product generated in vitro against host alloantigens. Receptor source: a human donor in good health.

This clonotype was found a few times. The gene calls are TRBV4-3 and TRBJ2-7, with 7 nucleotides matching TRBD2. Germline assignment: CDR1 LGHNA and CDR2 YSLEER. This CDR3 region has 16 residues. The V segment lost 0 bases and the J segment 2 bases; nucleotides outside the gene matches: 7. CDR3 region: CASSQDGLAGAYEQYF. CDR3 sequence (DNA): TGCGCCAGCAGCCAAGATGGTCTGGCGGGGGCCTACGAGCAGTACTTC.

This sequence joins TRBV2 and TRBJ2-7, with 8 bases aligning to TRBD2. V lost 3 bases, J lost 7 bases, and 8 bases stayed unmatched. In germline, CDR1 is SNHLY, CDR2 FYNNEI. The CDR3 sequence is 14 residues long. CDR3 region: CASSEERGLWEQYF. The DNA for the CDR3 is TGTGCCAGCAGTGAGGAGCGGGGGTTGTGGGAGCAGTACTTC.

The genes are TRBV5-1 and TRBJ1-1; D is possibly TRBD1 (6 bases). Looked up from germline, CDR1 is SGHRS and CDR2 is YFSETQ. Trimming left V 0 bases short and J 8 bases short, with 14 bases between. The length of the CDR3 is 14 residues. The CDR3 DNA reads as TGCGCCAGCAGCTTGGCGGGGGGCTACCTCGAAGCTTTCTTT. Amino acids: CASSLAGGYLEAFF.

The rearrangement links TRBV20-1 to TRBJ2-1; D may match TRBD1 or TRBD2 (5 bases each). V was shortened by 5 bases and J by 2 bases, with 16 bases between the two germline ends. Germline CDR1 is DFQATT and CDR2 is SNEGSKA (reference sequence). CDR3 length: 15 amino acids. This CDR3 reads CSASTGPGAYNEQFF. The CDR3 DNA reads TGCAGTGCTTCGACGGGGCCTGGCGCCTACAATGAGCAGTTCTTC.

The V and J genes are TRBV5-1 and TRBJ2-1, with TRBD2 matching 9 bases. This CDR3 is built from 15 residues. The germline V gene has CDR1 SGHRS and CDR2 YFSETQ. J lost 6 bases, V lost 2 bases, and 6 bases had no gene match. CDR3 loop: CASSFSSGEFNEQFF. The CDR3 bases are TGCGCCAGCAGCTTCTCTAGCGGGGAATTCAATGAGCAGTTCTTC.

This chain joins TRBV11-2 and TRBJ1-1, with a possible D match to TRBD1 (5 bases). The germline V gene has CDR1 SGHAT and CDR2 FQNNGV. V was clipped by 2 bases and J by 1 base, with 11 bases between them. The CDR3 has 15 residues. This chain's CDR3 is CASSLSATGNTEAFF. The DNA of the CDR3 is TGTGCCAGCAGCTTATCGGCTACAGGGAACACTGAAGCTTTCTTT.

This clonotype showed up just once. The chain links TRBV20-1 to TRBJ2-3; perhaps TRBD2 as D (5 bases). V lost 4 bases and J 6 bases, leaving 5 bases between the germline ends. The CDR3 sequence is 10 residues long. The germline gives CDR1 DFQATT, CDR2 SNEGSKA (reference sequence). The CDR3 loop is CSATGDTQYF. CDR3 in DNA: TGCAGTGCTACGGGGGATACGCAGTATTTT.

The gene calls are TRBV7-2 and TRBJ2-6; D is possibly TRBD2 (6 bases). The CDR3 sequence is 17 residues long. Germline V lookup: CDR1 SGHTA, CDR2 FQGNSA. Between the trimmed V and J ends, which lost 5 bases and 2 bases, there was a span of 16 bases. In DNA form, the CDR3 reads TGTGCCAGCAGCCGGTATGGCGGGGCCCCTGGGGCCAACGTCCTGACTTTC. Its protein product is CASSRYGGAPGANVLTF.

This clonotype was picked up a small number of times. The rearrangement links TRBV6-2 or TRBV6-3 to TRBJ2-7, with D perhaps given as TRBD1 or TRBD2 (6 bases each). CDR3 length: 13 residues. CDR1 is MNHEY, CDR2 SVGEGT, per germline. The V gene lost 6 bases and the J gene lost 2 bases, with 11 bases spanning the gap. The CDR3 nucleotides read TGTGCCAGCAGGACGGGGGCAACCTACGAGCAGTACTTC. Translation gives CASRTGATYEQYF.

The V call is TRBV2, the J call TRBJ2-3, with D possibly matching TRBD2 (5 bases). The V end was cut by 3 bases, the J end by 4 bases, with 11 bases between. This CDR3 contains 14 residues. Germline lookup yields CDR1 SNHLY and CDR2 FYNNEI. CDR3: CASSEGSRADTQYF. The CDR3 coding sequence is TGTGCCAGCAGTGAGGGCTCGAGGGCAGATACGCAGTATTTT.

This clonotype was found once. A single base separates this from a much larger clone, so it may be a read error. The CDR3 nucleotides are TGTGCCAGCAGGCGGCAGGGGGGAGCCTATGGCTACACCTTC. It yields the protein CASRRQGGAYGYTF. V is TRBV27 and J is TRBJ1-2; 7 nucleotides match TRBD1. The V gene's germline CDR1 is MNHEY and CDR2 SMNVEV (reference sequence). This CDR3 comprises 14 residues. V gave up 6 bases and J gave up 4 bases; unmatched junction bases: 8.

J is TRBJ2-1 and V is TRBV7-8; possibly TRBD1 for D (5 bases). CDR3 length: 12 amino acids. Germline V gives CDR1 SGHVS, CDR2 FQNEAQ. V was pared by 4 bases and J by 9 bases, with 10 bases between. The DNA for the CDR3 is TGTGCCAGCAGCTCCGACAGTCGTGAGCAGTTCTTC. Translating gives CASSSDSREQFF.

The CDR3 loop is CSARDPGGLSNQPQHF. CDR3 bases: TGCAGTGCTAGAGATCCGGGGGGGCTAAGCAATCAGCCCCAGCATTTT. The rearrangement joins TRBV20-1 to TRBJ1-5; weak D call: TRBD1 (6 bases). Germline V gene sequence: CDR1 DFQATT, CDR2 SNEGSKA (reference sequence). V was trimmed by 0 bases and J by 1 base, leaving 13 bases between them. The CDR3 is made up of 16 amino acids.